These 12 T cell receptor beta chains were sequenced from one sample in a study of CD8+ T cells in alopecia areata. The study team obtained lesional scalp punch biopsies and peripheral blood from alopecia areata patients. Sequencing templates came from extracted RNA that was reverse transcribed into cDNA. TCRdb's copy holds only in-frame clones and misses some; the assay was immunoSEQ multiplex PCR. Among 10,000 to 15,000 clones listed, around three fifths were seen once. Sequencing used skin. The receptors here all came from a human donor with alopecia areata.

J is TRBJ2-6 and V is TRBV2, with 7 bases matching TRBD1. This CDR3 spans 17 amino acids. The germline V gene has CDR1 SNHLY and CDR2 FYNNEI. J lost 4 bases, V lost 6 bases, and 12 bases had no gene match. The CDR3 region is CASRVHTGVRGANVLTF. In nucleotides, the CDR3 is TGTGCCAGCAGAGTTCATACAGGGGTTCGGGGGGCCAACGTCCTGACTTTC.

This clone showed up just a few times. V usage is TRBV5-1 and J usage is TRBJ2-7; 8 bases agree with TRBD1. V lost 6 bases and J lost 5; bases outside the gene matches: 4. The CDR3 sequence is 12 residues long. The V gene's germline CDR1 is SGHRS and CDR2 YFSETQ. In DNA form, the CDR3 reads TGCGCCAGCACCAAGGACAGGGACGAGCAGTACTTC. This translates into CASTKDRDEQYF.

The gene calls are TRBV6-5 and TRBJ2-5; no definite D call. Germline CDR1 is MNHEY and CDR2 is SVGAGI. Trimming cost V 2 bases and J 8 bases, with 12 bases left between them. The CDR3 sequence is 13 residues long. CDR3 in amino acids: CASSYRPGLTQYF. CDR3 sequence (DNA): TGTGCCAGCAGTTACCGTCCTGGATTAACCCAGTACTTC.

The chain joins TRBV5-4 to TRBJ2-7; tentatively, D is TRBD1 (6 bases). Germline V gene data show CDR1 as SGHNT and CDR2 as YYREEE (reference sequence). CDR3 length: 13 amino acids. Trimming left V 0 bases short and J 7 bases short, with 11 bases between. This CDR3 reads CASSLGQALEQYF. DNA of the CDR3: TGTGCCAGCAGCTTGGGACAGGCGTTGGAGCAGTACTTC.

V is TRBV9 and J is TRBJ2-2; no clear D. Trimming stripped 0 bases from V and 4 bases from J, with 10 bases between. This CDR3 region has 15 residues. CDR1 is SGDLS, CDR2 YYNGEE, per germline. The CDR3 loop reads CASSVASLSTGELFF. The CDR3 DNA reads as TGTGCCAGCAGCGTAGCCAGCCTCTCCACCGGGGAGCTGTTTTTT.

J is TRBJ2-7 and V is TRBV5-6, with D perhaps TRBD1 (5 bases). Trimming removed 4 bases at V and 5 bases at J, with 22 bases between. This CDR3 has 16 amino acids. Germline CDR1 and CDR2: SGHDT and YYEEEE. The CDR3 protein is CASSLHGQGRTHEQYF. In nucleotides, the CDR3 is TGTGCCAGCAGCCTCCACGGGCAGGGTAGGACCCACGAGCAGTACTTC. The full variable domain, with the rest looked up from reference TRBV5-6 and TRBJ2-7, is DAGVTQSPTHLIKTRGQQVTLRCSPKSGHDTVSWYQQALGQGPQFIFQYYEEEERQRGNFPDRFSGHQFPNYSSELNVNALLLGDSALYLCASSLHGQGRTHEQYFGPGTRLTVT.

This clone was observed a single time. The chain employs TRBV27 and TRBJ2-5, with 7 bases identical to TRBD1. The J call is in doubt because the DNA end fits TRBJ2-7 better. Germline V gives CDR1 MNHEY, CDR2 SMNVEV (reference sequence). The CDR3 length is 14 residues. The CDR3 sequence is CASRRDRDSHEQYF. DNA of the CDR3: TGTGCCAGCAGACGAGACCGGGACAGCCACGAGCAGTACTTC.

Note on this clone: The DNA is omitted, as the CDR3 cannot be located on it reliably, and the CDR3 follows TCRdb's listing. The chain carries TRBV5-8 and TRBJ2-4. The V gene's germline CDR1 is SGHTS and CDR2 YDEGEE. With termini counted, the CDR3 has 11 amino acids. CDR3 region: CASSLWGLGSF.

This clone was counted only a few times. The chain employs TRBV28 and TRBJ2-7; 11 nucleotides match TRBD2. The CDR3 is 15 amino acids. J was trimmed by 4 bases and V by 5 bases; bases with no gene match: 7. Germline loops: CDR1 MDHEN, CDR2 SYDVKM. The CDR3 DNA sequence: TGTGCCAGCAGTCACCGACTAGCGGGATTGTACGAGCAGTACTTC. Protein product: CASSHRLAGLYEQYF.

This chain joins TRBV11-2 and TRBJ2-2; no definite D call. This CDR3 has 10 amino acids. V was cut by 4 bases and J by 6 bases, with 0 bases left in between. Germline CDR1 and CDR2: SGHAT and FQNNGV. This CDR3 is CASSSGELFF. In nucleotides, the CDR3 is TGTGCCAGCAGCTCCGGGGAGCTGTTTTTT.

The DNA for the CDR3 is TGTGCCAGCAGCCTTATCGGGACAGAGAAAACTTACTACGAGCAGTACTTC. Translating it yields CASSLIGTEKTYYEQYF. J is TRBJ2-7 and V is TRBV7-9; 7 nucleotides align to TRBD1. Looked up from germline, CDR1 is SEHNR and CDR2 is FQNEAQ (reference sequence). After removal of 5 bases from V and 3 bases from J, the junction contained 16 bases not matched to a gene. CDR3 length: 17 residues.

Turning to this clone: Since a much larger clone is just one base distant, this may be a read error. The chain couples TRBV27 to TRBJ1-1; D not certain. Germline values: CDR1 MNHEY, CDR2 SMNVEV (reference sequence). Deletions cut 4 bases from V and 0 bases from J, with 12 bases between. The CDR3 has 15 residues. The CDR3 DNA sequence: TGTGCCAGCAGTTCCCGGGAGGGAGTGAACACTGAAGCTTTCTTT. Translation gives CASSSREGVNTEAFF.